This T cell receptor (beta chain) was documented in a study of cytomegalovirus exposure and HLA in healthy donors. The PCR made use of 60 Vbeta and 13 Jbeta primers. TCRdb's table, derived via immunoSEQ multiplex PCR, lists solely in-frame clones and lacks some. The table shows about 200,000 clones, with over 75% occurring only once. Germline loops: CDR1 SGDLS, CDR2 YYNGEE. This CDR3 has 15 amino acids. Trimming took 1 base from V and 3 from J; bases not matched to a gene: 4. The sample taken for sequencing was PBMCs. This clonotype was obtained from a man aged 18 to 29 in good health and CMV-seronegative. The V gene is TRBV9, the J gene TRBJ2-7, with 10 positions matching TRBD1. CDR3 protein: CASSVTGTGVYEQYF. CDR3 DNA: TGTGCCAGCAGCGTAACCGGGACAGGGGTCTACGAGCAGTACTTC.